The 20 T cell receptor beta chains listed next were all sequenced from one sample in a study of spatial heterogeneity in lung cancer. Each CDR3 protein is one row after TCRdb ran MiXCR on the 5' RACE reads. The sample gives around 25,000 distinct CDR3 sequences, around 9.7% of which show up once; roughly 22% is in the top ten. The time point here: blood at routine non-recurrence follow-up after resection. Source: PBMCs, taken at follow-up. These receptors all stem from a male donor with early-stage non-small cell lung cancer.

This clonotype was seen at least ten times. V usage is TRBV7-2 and J usage is TRBJ2-7, with TRBD1 matching 7 bases. V lost 3 bases to trimming and J lost 0 bases; unmatched junction nucleotides: 5. Germline lookup yields CDR1 SGHTA and CDR2 FQGNSA. The CDR3 totals 15 residues. DNA of the CDR3: TGTGCCAGCAGCTTGAGACAGGGCTACTCCTACGAGCAGTACTTC. Protein sequence: CASSLRQGYSYEQYF.

This rearrangement joins TRBV20-1 to TRBJ2-7; D gene uncertain. The germline V gene encodes CDR1 DFQATT and CDR2 SNEGSKA (reference sequence). With 5 bases removed from V and 6 bases from J, the gap between germline ends came to 11 bases. The CDR3 is 11 residues long. The CDR3 nucleotides are TGCAGTGCTTCGAACGGGCGCGAGCAGTACTTC. Protein sequence: CSASNGREQYF.

Only a few counts were recorded for this clonotype. The chain carries TRBV7-6 and TRBJ2-3, with D maybe TRBD1 (6 bases). The CDR3 is made up of 14 amino acids. From germline, CDR1 is SGHVS and CDR2 FNYEAQ. Deletions cut 0 bases from V and 7 bases from J, with 11 bases between. The CDR3 spells CASSLAWDINTQYF. The CDR3 nucleotides are TGTGCCAGCAGCTTAGCGTGGGACATAAATACGCAGTATTTT.

The gene calls are TRBV2 and TRBJ2-3; 8 bases are a match to TRBD2. The germline CDR1 and CDR2 sequences are SNHLY and FYNNEI. V trimming: 10 bases; J trimming: 7 bases; junction bases outside the gene matches: 13. CDR3 size: 14 residues. In nucleotides, the CDR3 is TGTGCCACAAACCGCGCGGGGGGCCAATATACGCAGTATTTT. Residues: CATNRAGGQYTQYF.

This clonotype is labeled medium-sized. The chain joins TRBV7-9 to TRBJ1-2; D is unclear. Trimming took 1 base from V and 7 from J, leaving 13 bases between them. CDR3 size: 14 residues. Germline loops: CDR1 SEHNR, CDR2 FQNEAQ (reference sequence). CDR3 DNA: TGTGCCAGCAGCTTAGACCCACAGCCGTCTGGCTACACCTTC. Its protein is CASSLDPQPSGYTF.

This clonotype was counted many times. The genes are TRBV6-5 and TRBJ2-7, with 8 bases lining up with TRBD1. This CDR3 has 13 residues. Germline values: CDR1 MNHEY, CDR2 SVGAGI. V shed 6 bases, J shed 5 bases, and the junction held 6 bases outside the gene matches. The CDR3 coding sequence is TGTGCCAGCAGCGGACAGGGAGACCACGAGCAGTACTTC. It yields the protein CASSGQGDHEQYF.

This clonotype was seen only a few times. The chain couples TRBV5-4 to TRBJ2-1, with 9 positions matching TRBD1. This CDR3 region has 17 residues. V trimming: 2 bases; J trimming: 6 bases; junction bases outside the gene matches: 12. Germline-derived CDR1 and CDR2 are SGHNT and YYREEE (reference sequence). The CDR3 nucleotides are TGTGCCAGCAGCTTTCTACAGGGGGCGCGAACCCCCAATGAGCAGTTCTTC. It translates to CASSFLQGARTPNEQFF.

There are a few counts of this clonotype. The V gene is TRBV20-1, the J gene TRBJ1-5; D unresolved. V was shortened by 4 bases and J by 2 bases, with 6 bases between the two germline ends. There are 12 residues in the CDR3. CDR1 and CDR2 (germline): DFQATT, SNEGSKA (reference sequence). The DNA for the CDR3 is TGCAGTGCTAAGTTAGGCAATCAGCCCCAGCATTTT. This encodes CSAKLGNQPQHF.

Only a few counts were recorded for this clonotype. The chain employs TRBV6-2 or TRBV6-3 and TRBJ2-7; TRBD1 matches 8 bases. V dropped 2 bases and J dropped 3; count of bases not matched to a gene: 6. This CDR3 is built from 15 residues. CDR1 MNHEY and CDR2 SVGEGT come from the germline V gene. In DNA form, the CDR3 reads TGTGCCAGCAGTTACCCCGGGACAGGCAGCTACGAGCAGTACTTC. The encoded protein is CASSYPGTGSYEQYF.

This clonotype appeared many times. The chain is built from TRBV7-9 and TRBJ1-5; D perhaps matches TRBD1 (5 bases). The V gene lost 5 bases and the J gene lost 0 bases, with 11 bases spanning the gap. The CDR3 is 15 residues long. Germline V gene lookup returns CDR1 SEHNR and CDR2 FQNEAQ (reference sequence). In nucleotides, the CDR3 is TGTGCCAGCAGCCCGCCGGGGGGTAGCAATCAGCCCCAGCATTTT. Amino acids: CASSPPGGSNQPQHF.

This clonotype was counted at least ten times. The V gene is TRBV13, the J gene TRBJ2-7, with no clear D. In germline, CDR1 is PRHDT, CDR2 FYEKMQ (reference sequence). Trimming removed 1 base from V and 2 bases from J, with 6 bases in between. This CDR3 region has 13 residues. This chain's CDR3 is CASSLEQPYEQYF. CDR3 sequence (DNA): TGTGCCAGCAGCTTAGAACAGCCCTACGAGCAGTACTTC.

This clonotype was seen at least ten times. The chain is built from TRBV10-3 and TRBJ1-1; the D gene is possibly TRBD1 (5 bases). Per the germline V gene, CDR1 is ENHRY and CDR2 is SYGVKD. The V gene lost 11 bases and the J gene lost 4 bases, with 17 bases spanning the gap. The CDR3 extends over 13 amino acids. The DNA for the CDR3 is TGTGCCTTCACCGGGGAGGGACCCACTGAAGCTTTCTTT. Amino acids: CAFTGEGPTEAFF.

This clonotype was counted between two and nine times. V gene TRBV11-2 combines with J gene TRBJ1-1; no clear D. V lost 5 bases to trimming and J lost 0 bases, with 7 bases between them. In germline, CDR1 is SGHAT, CDR2 FQNNGV. CDR3 length: 13 amino acids. CDR3 protein: CASSPSLNTEAFF. In DNA form, the CDR3 reads TGTGCCAGCAGCCCGAGTTTGAACACTGAAGCTTTCTTT.

This clonotype was counted many times. This chain links TRBV6-5 with TRBJ1-4, with unresolved D. CDR1 MNHEY and CDR2 SVGAGI come from the germline V gene. The CDR3 is 16 residues long. Trimming removed 2 bases from V and 0 bases from J, with 10 bases in between. The CDR3 coding sequence is TGTGCCAGCAGTTACGTCCACGGCGCAACTAATGAAAAACTGTTTTTT. Amino acid sequence: CASSYVHGATNEKLFF.

The table lists this clonotype with a few counts. The genes are TRBV4-2 and TRBJ2-7; D is tentatively TRBD1 or TRBD2 (5 bases each). This CDR3 has 16 amino acids. Looked up from germline, CDR1 is LGHNA and CDR2 is YNFKEQ. V lost 3 bases and J lost 0, with 15 bases in between. The chain's CDR3 is CASSQPKGRSSYEQYF. The DNA for the CDR3 is TGTGCCAGCAGCCAGCCCAAGGGACGGAGCTCCTACGAGCAGTACTTC.

This clonotype showed up many times. The chain has TRBV6-6 and TRBJ2-7; D is uncertain. The V end was cut by 0 bases, the J end by 3 bases, with 15 bases between. The CDR3 has 16 amino acids. Germline V lookup: CDR1 MNHNY, CDR2 SVGAGI (reference sequence). CDR3 sequence reads: CASSYSFSSGGYEQYF. The CDR3 DNA follows: TGTGCCAGCAGTTACTCGTTCAGTTCGGGTGGCTACGAGCAGTACTTC.

In its sample, this clonotype was seen many times. The genes are TRBV7-9 and TRBJ2-5; 10 bases map to TRBD2. V gave up 3 bases and J gave up 5 bases; unmatched junction bases: 0. The germline gives CDR1 SEHNR, CDR2 FQNEAQ (reference sequence). The CDR3 runs 13 residues. Here the CDR3 DNA reads TGTGCCAGCAGCTTGGGACTAGCGGAGACCCAGTACTTC. It yields the protein CASSLGLAETQYF.

This rearrangement joins TRBV29-1 to TRBJ2-5; 7 bases line up with TRBD2. The V segment lost 4 bases and the J segment 1 base; nucleotides outside the gene matches: 9. The CDR3 is 15 residues long. Germline V gene data show CDR1 as SQVTM and CDR2 as ANQGSEA. Here the CDR3 reads CSVVGSGSFQETQYF. The DNA for the CDR3 is TGCAGCGTTGTGGGTAGCGGGTCCTTCCAAGAGACCCAGTACTTC.

This clonotype was found many times. The chain employs TRBV5-1 and TRBJ1-4; D is unresolved. Germline V gene data show CDR1 as SGHRS and CDR2 as YFSETQ. Trimming took off 4 bases at V and 5 bases at J, with 12 bases between the two ends. The CDR3 is 14 residues long. CDR3: CASSPTRPNEKLFF. The CDR3 coding sequence is TGCGCCAGCAGCCCGACCCGACCGAATGAAAAACTGTTTTTT. Supplemented by reference TRBV5-1 and TRBJ1-4, the full variable domain reads KAGVTQTPRYLIKTRGQQVTLSCSPISGHRSVSWYQQTPGQGLQFLFEYFSETQRNKGNFPGRFSGRQFSNSRSEMNVSTLELGDSALYLCASSPTRPNEKLFFGSGTQLSVL.

Many counts were recorded for this clonotype. This chain links TRBV20-1 with TRBJ2-1; perhaps TRBD2 as D (6 bases). In germline, CDR1 is DFQATT, CDR2 SNEGSKA (reference sequence). The CDR3 has 13 amino acids. V was pared by 1 base and J by 4 bases, with 8 bases between. This CDR3 reads CSARGGGYNEQFF. The CDR3, as DNA: TGCAGTGCTAGAGGGGGAGGTTACAATGAGCAGTTCTTC.